A single sample is the source of the 9 T cell receptor beta chains below, sequenced in a study of radiotherapy plus CTLA-4 blockade in lung cancer. Sequencing was performed with immunoSEQ multiplex PCR; in TCRdb, only in-frame clones are kept and a portion is missing. This table has over 35,000 clones, 77% appearing once. Sequenced here: peripheral blood, sampled from a patient treated with radiotherapy plus ipilimumab. Receptors were obtained from a human donor with non-small cell lung cancer whose response to radiotherapy plus ipilimumab could not be evaluated.

The V gene is TRBV7-2, the J gene TRBJ2-5, with TRBD2 as a possible D gene (6 bases). V lost 5 bases and J 1 base, leaving 20 bases between the germline ends. Germline CDR1 and CDR2: SGHTA and FQGNSA. CDR3 length: 17 amino acids. DNA of the CDR3: TGTGCCAGCAGCCCACGGGGCGGGGCGGGGAGCCAAGAGACCCAGTACTTC. Translation gives CASSPRGGAGSQETQYF.

The chain links TRBV5-6 to TRBJ2-5; D remains unclear. The end of the DNA aligns better with TRBJ2-7, so the J call may be wrong. Germline V CDR1 and CDR2: SGHDT, YYEEEE. This CDR3 has 12 amino acids. The CDR3 coding sequence is TGTGCCAGCAGCTCCGACTCCTACGAGCAGTACTTC. Residues: CASSSDSYEQYF.

Points on this clone: The same CDR3 also results from other DNA sequences found in this sample. This chain joins TRBV28 and TRBJ1-5; D unclear. Deletions cut 4 bases from V and 3 bases from J, with 13 bases between. The CDR3 runs to 15 residues. CDR1 and CDR2 from the germline V gene are MDHEN and SYDVKM. In DNA form, the CDR3 reads TGTGCCAGCAGTTGGGGAGGACGGAACAATCAGCCCCAGCATTTT. This sequence encodes CASSWGGRNNQPQHF.

The chain links TRBV5-4 to TRBJ2-3, with 12 bases lining up with TRBD2. The CDR3 has 16 amino acids. CDR1 is SGHNT, CDR2 YYREEE, per germline (reference sequence). V trimming: 3 bases; J trimming: 4 bases; junction bases outside the gene matches: 6. The CDR3 loop is CASSSGLAGRADTQYF. The CDR3 nucleotides read TGTGCCAGCAGCTCAGGACTAGCGGGAAGGGCAGATACGCAGTATTTT.

This clone has only a few counts. CDR3 DNA sequence: TGTGCCAGCAGTCTAGGGACTAACTACGAGCAGTACTTC. This gives the protein CASSLGTNYEQYF. The chain employs TRBV27 and TRBJ2-7; 7 bases align to TRBD2. The CDR3 totals 13 residues. Germline V lookup: CDR1 MNHEY, CDR2 SMNVEV (reference sequence). Unmatched junction bases numbered 4, after V lost 5 bases and J lost 3 bases.

This chain uses TRBV11-2 with TRBJ2-7, with 7 bases fitting TRBD1. Germline V gene data show CDR1 as SGHAT and CDR2 as FQNNGV. J gave up 3 bases and V 8 bases, and 10 bases lay outside the gene matches. The CDR3 contains 14 residues. The CDR3 nucleotides are TGTGCCAGCTCGAGGGGGACAGCAGTCTACGAGCAGTACTTC. Translation: CASSRGTAVYEQYF.

The chain uses TRBV5-1 and TRBJ1-1; the D is unclear. Germline lookup yields CDR1 SGHRS and CDR2 YFSETQ. This CDR3 comprises 14 residues. V lost 2 bases, J lost 0 bases, and 8 bases lay in between. CDR3 loop: CASSFAGMNTEAFF. As DNA, the CDR3 is TGCGCCAGCAGCTTCGCGGGTATGAACACTGAAGCTTTCTTT.

The chain has TRBV2 and TRBJ2-3; 8 nucleotides align to TRBD1. The CDR3 is 16 amino acids. Per germline, CDR1 SNHLY and CDR2 FYNNEI. Unmatched junction bases numbered 10, after V lost 7 bases and J lost 1 base. The CDR3 nucleotides read TGTGCCAGCATCGCGGCAGGGGGCGAGGGCACAGATACGCAGTATTTT. It yields the protein CASIAAGGEGTDTQYF.

This clone is a singleton in its sample. J is TRBJ1-6 and V is TRBV18; 8 bases align to TRBD1. The CDR3 totals 16 residues. Losses at the gene ends were 8 bases for V and 7 bases for J; bases not matched to a gene: 13. The germline gives CDR1 KGHSH, CDR2 LQKENI. The CDR3 is CASAKTGGVINSPLHF. The CDR3 coding sequence is TGTGCCAGCGCAAAAACAGGGGGAGTTATAAATTCACCCCTCCACTTT.